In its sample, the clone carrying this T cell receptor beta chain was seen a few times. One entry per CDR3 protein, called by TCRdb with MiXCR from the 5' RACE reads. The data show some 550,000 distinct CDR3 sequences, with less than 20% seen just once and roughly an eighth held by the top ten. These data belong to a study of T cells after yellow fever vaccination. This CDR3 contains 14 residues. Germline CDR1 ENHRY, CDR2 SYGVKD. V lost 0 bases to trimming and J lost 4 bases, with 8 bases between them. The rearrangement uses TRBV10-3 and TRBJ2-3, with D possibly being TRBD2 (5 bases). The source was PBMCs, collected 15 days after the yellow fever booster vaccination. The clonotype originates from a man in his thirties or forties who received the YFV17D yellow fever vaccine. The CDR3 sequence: CAISESGVADTQYF. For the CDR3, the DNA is TGTGCCATCAGTGAGTCCGGGGTGGCAGATACGCAGTATTTT.